What follows are 22 T cell receptor beta chains derived from one specimen sequenced in a study of cytomegalovirus exposure and HLA in healthy donors. This table comes from immunoSEQ multiplex PCR, and its TCRdb copy is limited to in-frame clones, with some not included. The top ten hold 1.4% to 1.5% of the sample, which has about 190,000 clones, 86% seen once. The sequencing input was PBMCs. These receptor sequences come from a woman between 18 and 29 years old in good health and CMV-seronegative.

The genes are TRBV27 and TRBJ2-7, with 9 positions matching TRBD1. Germline V CDR1 and CDR2: MNHEY, SMNVEV (reference sequence). This CDR3 contains 15 residues. The V gene end was trimmed by 3 bases and the J gene end by 2 bases; junction bases not matched to a gene: 5. CDR3 nucleotides: TGTGCCAGCAGTTTCTACGGGACAGGGCCCTACGAGCAGTACTTC. This gives the protein CASSFYGTGPYEQYF.

V and J are TRBV6-6 and TRBJ1-2, with D maybe TRBD1 (6 bases). Trimming stripped 0 bases from V and 5 bases from J, with 13 bases between. This CDR3 is 15 amino acids long. The germline CDR1 and CDR2 sequences are MNHNY and SVGAGI (reference sequence). In DNA, the CDR3 is TGTGCCAGCAGTTACTCAGGGGGGGCAAAATATGGCTACACCTTC. It encodes CASSYSGGAKYGYTF.

This clone was observed once. The V call is TRBV4-1, the J call TRBJ1-4; TRBD1 is a possible D gene (5 bases). Germline CDR1 reads MGHRA; CDR2 reads YSYEKL. Trimming took 6 bases from V and 8 from J, leaving 13 bases between them. The CDR3 runs 13 residues. DNA for the CDR3: TGCGCCAGCAGGCCCCACGGGGGGGAAAAACTGTTTTTT. Encoded protein: CASRPHGGEKLFF.

V usage is TRBV7-3 and J usage is TRBJ1-2; TRBD1 matches 9 bases. Germline V gives CDR1 SGHTA, CDR2 FQGTGA. Losses at the gene ends were 5 bases for V and 3 bases for J; bases not matched to a gene: 4. The CDR3 has 14 residues. CDR3 in DNA: TGTGCCAGCAGCCCACGACAGGGGGACTATGGCTACACCTTC. This codes for CASSPRQGDYGYTF.

This chain joins TRBV9 and TRBJ2-5, with D unresolved. Germline V lookup: CDR1 SGDLS, CDR2 YYNGEE. The V end was cut by 3 bases, the J end by 4 bases, with 16 bases between. This CDR3 region has 15 residues. DNA of the CDR3: TGTGCCAGCAGCGCCTATGGCAGCTCGGGAGAGACCCAGTACTTC. It codes for CASSAYGSSGETQYF.

V gene TRBV28 combines with J gene TRBJ2-3, with D possibly being TRBD2 (6 bases). CDR1 is MDHEN and CDR2 is SYDVKM in the germline V gene. Trimming pared 6 bases from V and 6 bases from J, leaving 19 bases between. This CDR3 comprises 15 residues. Here the CDR3 reads CASRPHPSSADTQYF. The CDR3 DNA is TGTGCCAGCAGGCCACACCCGTCTAGCGCGGATACGCAGTATTTT.

The chain links TRBV7-9 to TRBJ1-2, with D perhaps TRBD1 (6 bases). Germline V gene sequence: CDR1 SEHNR, CDR2 FQNEAQ (reference sequence). There are 16 residues in the CDR3. Deletions cut 0 bases from V and 4 bases from J, with 15 bases between. CDR3 loop: CASSLAGGASIYGYTF. In DNA, the CDR3 is TGTGCCAGCAGCTTAGCAGGGGGGGCAAGTATCTATGGCTACACCTTC.

The rearrangement joins TRBV6-1 to TRBJ2-5, with 8 bases that match TRBD1. The germline V gene has CDR1 MNHNS and CDR2 SASEGT. The length of the CDR3 is 14 residues. Trimming took 6 bases from V and 7 from J; bases not matched to a gene: 10. For the CDR3, the DNA is TGTGCCAGCAGCCCCGGGGGACAGGAATGGACCCAGTACTTC. Amino acids: CASSPGGQEWTQYF.

This chain uses TRBV15 with TRBJ2-1, with 11 bases matching TRBD1. The length of the CDR3 is 17 residues. Losses at the gene ends were 7 bases for V and 4 bases for J; bases not matched to a gene: 12. CDR1 and CDR2 (germline): LNHNV, YYDKDF (reference sequence). In DNA, the CDR3 is TGTGCCACCACCGGGAGGGACAGGGGGACGTCATACAATGAGCAGTTCTTC. It translates to CATTGRDRGTSYNEQFF.

The chain carries TRBV5-1 and TRBJ1-2, with 8 positions matching TRBD1. V lost 5 bases to trimming and J lost 7 bases; unmatched junction nucleotides: 7. The CDR3 has 13 residues. CDR1 is SGHRS, CDR2 YFSETQ, per germline. This CDR3 is CASRTTGDGGYTF. Here the CDR3 DNA reads TGCGCCAGCAGAACGACAGGGGACGGTGGCTACACCTTC.

This chain links TRBV27 with TRBJ2-1, with 7 bases identical to TRBD1. This CDR3 is 15 amino acids long. Germline values: CDR1 MNHEY, CDR2 SMNVEV (reference sequence). V dropped 2 bases and J dropped 6; count of bases not matched to a gene: 7. CDR3 loop: CASSLPGQQVNEQFF. The DNA of the CDR3 is TGTGCCAGCAGTTTACCGGGACAGCAAGTCAATGAGCAGTTCTTC.

The J gene is TRBJ2-5, the V gene TRBV30, with D possibly TRBD2 on 6 matching bases. Looked up from germline, CDR1 is GTSNPN and CDR2 is SVGIG (reference sequence). The CDR3 contains 14 residues. Trimming shortened V by 2 bases and J by 1 base, and 11 bases separated the two germline ends. This CDR3 is CAWSPRLVQETQYF. CDR3 DNA sequence: TGTGCCTGGAGTCCCCGACTAGTCCAAGAGACCCAGTACTTC.

This chain connects TRBV30 to TRBJ2-3; D is unresolved. With 2 bases removed from V and 5 bases from J, the gap between germline ends came to 5 bases. Germline values: CDR1 GTSNPN, CDR2 SVGIG (reference sequence). The CDR3 covers 11 residues. The CDR3 is CAWSFGDTQYF. CDR3 nucleotide sequence: TGTGCCTGGAGTTTCGGAGATACGCAGTATTTT.

The V call is TRBV27, the J call TRBJ1-2; unclear D gene. Germline V gene lookup returns CDR1 MNHEY and CDR2 SMNVEV (reference sequence). Trimming shortened V by 3 bases and J by 0 bases, and 11 bases separated the two germline ends. The CDR3 is 15 residues long. The CDR3 loop is CASSFGDRTNYGYTF. The CDR3 DNA is TGTGCCAGCAGTTTTGGAGATCGGACTAACTATGGCTACACCTTC.

The chain combines TRBV6-5 with TRBJ2-3; 9 positions match TRBD1. Germline lookup yields CDR1 MNHEY and CDR2 SVGAGI. CDR3 length equals 14 residues. V was pared by 5 bases and J by 3 bases, with 3 bases of the junction left unmatched. CDR3 amino acids: CASSNRGRTDTQYF. CDR3 DNA: TGTGCCAGCAGTAACAGGGGGCGAACAGATACGCAGTATTTT.

The CDR3 coding sequence is TGTGCCAGCCCCGCCGGGGGGAAGGACGAGCAGTACTTC. Translating it yields CASPAGGKDEQYF. This chain links TRBV18 with TRBJ2-7; the match to TRBD2 covers 7 bases. The CDR3 loop spans 13 amino acids. Germline values: CDR1 KGHSH, CDR2 LQKENI. V lost 8 bases, J lost 5 bases, and 9 bases stayed unmatched.

This chain joins TRBV4-1 and TRBJ2-7; 7 bases align to TRBD1. The germline gives CDR1 MGHRA, CDR2 YSYEKL. V was pared by 4 bases and J by 0 bases, with 6 bases of the junction left unmatched. CDR3 size: 15 residues. CDR3 sequence: CASSPLRTGSYEQYF. CDR3 in DNA: TGCGCCAGCAGCCCCCTGAGGACAGGCTCCTACGAGCAGTACTTC.

This chain uses TRBV5-1 with TRBJ2-1, with D perhaps TRBD2 (6 bases). Deletions cut 4 bases from V and 3 bases from J, with 11 bases between. This CDR3 spans 14 amino acids. The germline V gene encodes CDR1 SGHRS and CDR2 YFSETQ. The CDR3 region is CASSPPGLYNEQFF. DNA of the CDR3: TGCGCCAGCAGCCCGCCGGGACTCTACAATGAGCAGTTCTTC.

This clone occurred once. The V call is TRBV7-9, the J call TRBJ1-5; D not certain. Trimming took off 4 bases at V and 1 base at J, with 17 bases between the two ends. The CDR3 is made up of 17 amino acids. Germline CDR1 and CDR2: SEHNR and FQNEAQ (reference sequence). CDR3 residues: CASSSEGNLLSNQPQHF. The CDR3 region has the DNA TGTGCCAGCAGCTCCGAGGGCAATTTATTAAGCAATCAGCCCCAGCATTTT.

This chain connects TRBV30 to TRBJ2-3; 10 nucleotides line up with TRBD2. The CDR3 consists of 16 residues. After removal of 0 bases from V and 4 bases from J, the junction contained 7 bases not matched to a gene. Germline V lookup: CDR1 GTSNPN, CDR2 SVGIG (reference sequence). CDR3 region: CAWSVRWSGGADTQYF. CDR3 sequence (DNA): TGTGCCTGGAGTGTAAGGTGGAGCGGGGGGGCAGATACGCAGTATTTT.

The CDR3 sequence: CATRQTSGANVLTF. CDR3 nucleotides: TGCGCCACCCGACAGACCTCTGGGGCCAACGTCCTGACTTTC. J is TRBJ2-6 and V is TRBV5-1; perhaps TRBD1 as D (5 bases). Germline loops: CDR1 SGHRS, CDR2 YFSETQ. Trimming stripped 9 bases from V and 0 bases from J, with 10 bases between. This CDR3 has 14 residues.

This chain uses TRBV10-1 with TRBJ2-1; TRBD1 aligns across 7 bases. The CDR3 sequence is 15 residues long. The germline gives CDR1 WNHNN, CDR2 SYGVQD (reference sequence). The trim removed 0 bases at V and 2 bases at J, leaving 1 base unmatched. For the CDR3, the DNA is TGCGCCAGCAGTGAGTCAGGACAGGCCTACAATGAGCAGTTCTTC. Translation gives CASSESGQAYNEQFF.